Included here is one T cell receptor (beta chain) sequence, with context. The antigen remains unidentified. This sample was taken from a study of CD8 T cells in Susac syndrome. Germline V gene data show CDR1 as DFQATT and CDR2 as SNEGSKA (reference sequence). The CDR3 length is 13 residues. V gave up 7 bases and J gave up 0 bases, with 10 bases separating them. With random hexamers, reverse transcription was performed on about 0.45 to 1 ug of RNA. By means of immunoSEQ multiplex PCR, TCR beta CDR3 spanning 54 Vbeta and 13 Jbeta underwent amplification. TCRdb re-derived calls from the immunoSEQ multiplex PCR reads in MiXCR, one entry per CDR3 protein. The sample lists 150,000 to 200,000 distinct CDR3 sequences; approximately 96% were seen once. General study findings and limits: Individuals included in the TCR sequencing and HLA analysis were acknowledged by the study to be relatively few in number.

TEMRA cells were FACS-enriched, unlike CD8+ and CD4+ T cells, which were negatively isolated. This clonotype was obtained from a human donor with Susac syndrome. The specimen sequenced was CD4+ T cells from PBMCs. The chain links TRBV20-1 to TRBJ2-4; no firm D call. CDR3 residues: CSVRGIAKNIQYF. The CDR3 coding sequence is TGCAGTGTGCGCGGAATAGCCAAAAACATTCAGTACTTC.